The next 29 T cell receptor beta chains were all read from a single sample in a study of blood T cell repertoires in COVID-19. Sequencing was performed with immunoSEQ multiplex PCR; in TCRdb, only in-frame clones are kept and a portion is missing. Counted here are 110,000 to 150,000 clones, more than 65% occurring once; the ten biggest clones make up around 8.6%. The sequencing sample was made of peripheral blood. The receptors were sampled from a human donor in a cohort sampled during active COVID-19.

This rearrangement joins TRBV3-1 (or the pseudogene TRBV3-2) to TRBJ2-5; TRBD1 is a possible D gene (6 bases). The length of the CDR3 is 14 residues. The germline V gene encodes CDR1 LGHDT and CDR2 YNNKEL (reference sequence). Trimming stripped 4 bases from V and 4 bases from J, with 13 bases between. For the CDR3, the DNA is TGTGCCAGCAGCCTTACAGGGTCGGGAGAGACCCAGTACTTC. It specifies CASSLTGSGETQYF.

This clone came up a few times. J is TRBJ1-4 and V is TRBV7-9, with TRBD1 identical over 7 bases. The V segment lost 6 bases and the J segment 5 bases; nucleotides outside the gene matches: 6. CDR1 is SEHNR, CDR2 FQNEAQ, per germline (reference sequence). CDR3 length: 14 residues. In DNA form, the CDR3 reads TGTGCCAGCAGAAACGACAGGGCCAATGAAAAACTGTTTTTT. It yields the protein CASRNDRANEKLFF.

The count of this clone is one. V usage is TRBV6-6 and J usage is TRBJ2-3; TRBD2 matches at 9 bases. Germline CDR1 MNHNY, CDR2 SVGAGI (reference sequence). The CDR3 consists of 15 residues. Unmatched junction bases numbered 5, after V lost 0 bases and J lost 7 bases. Here the CDR3 reads CASSYSSGGTYTQYF. CDR3 sequence (DNA): TGTGCCAGCAGTTACTCAAGCGGGGGGACGTATACGCAGTATTTT.

In its sample, this clone was seen a few times. This sequence joins TRBV24-1 and TRBJ2-7; weak D call: TRBD1 (5 bases). CDR1 is KGHDR, CDR2 SFDVKD, per germline. There are 13 residues in the CDR3. V was pared by 7 bases and J by 2 bases, with 11 bases between. The CDR3 DNA reads TGTGCCACCAGCGACTCAGGGACCTACGAGCAGTACTTC. Protein product: CATSDSGTYEQYF.

J is TRBJ2-3 and V is TRBV4-1, with TRBD2 as a possible D gene (6 bases). Looked up from germline, CDR1 is MGHRA and CDR2 is YSYEKL. The ends were cut back, 1 base at V and 3 bases at J, with 17 bases in the middle. CDR3 length equals 17 residues. As DNA, the CDR3 is TGCGCCAGCAGCCAAGTGACTGGAGGGTGGGGGACAGATACGCAGTATTTT. Its protein is CASSQVTGGWGTDTQYF.

The chain employs TRBV5-4 and TRBJ1-1, with no clear D. The germline V gene encodes CDR1 SGHNT and CDR2 YYREEE (reference sequence). V dropped 7 bases and J dropped 0 bases, with 10 bases sitting between them. The CDR3 covers 13 residues. Here the CDR3 DNA reads TGTGCCAGCTCTCTCTCGTTGAACACTGAAGCTTTCTTT. It codes for CASSLSLNTEAFF.

The gene calls are TRBV10-3 and TRBJ1-1; D perhaps matches TRBD1 (5 bases). The CDR3 sequence is 13 residues long. The V gene's germline CDR1 is ENHRY and CDR2 SYGVKD. Trimming pared 0 bases from V and 7 bases from J, leaving 9 bases between. Here the CDR3 DNA reads TGTGCCATCAGTGAGTCTGAAGGGGATGAAGCTTTCTTT. Translating it yields CAISESEGDEAFF.

This clone was detected only once. The chain links TRBV28 to TRBJ2-3, with 8 bases aligning to TRBD1. Germline V gene data show CDR1 as MDHEN and CDR2 as SYDVKM. V trimming: 2 bases; J trimming: 5 bases; junction bases outside the gene matches: 9. This CDR3 contains 16 residues. CDR3 bases: TGTGCCAGCAGTTTACCAGGACAGGGCCGTGGAGATACGCAGTATTTT. Protein product: CASSLPGQGRGDTQYF.

CDR3: CASRLAGGLKGGNEQFF. CDR3 sequence (DNA): TGCGCCAGCAGGCTAGCGGGGGGGCTGAAGGGTGGCAATGAGCAGTTCTTC. J is TRBJ2-1 and V is TRBV4-1; 12 positions agree with TRBD2. This CDR3 is built from 17 residues. J lost 6 bases, V lost 6 bases, and 12 bases had no gene match. CDR1 MGHRA and CDR2 YSYEKL come from the germline V gene.

This chain joins TRBV5-4 and TRBJ2-2, with 9 bases that match TRBD2. The length of the CDR3 is 16 residues. J was trimmed by 6 bases and V by 1 base; bases with no gene match: 7. The germline V gene encodes CDR1 SGHNT and CDR2 YYREEE (reference sequence). The CDR3 sequence is CASSLNPAGGAGELFF. CDR3 nucleotides: TGTGCCAGCAGCTTGAATCCAGCGGGGGGTGCCGGGGAGCTGTTTTTT.

The CDR3 region has the DNA TGTGCCAGCAGAGAACCTGACAGGGGGCACACTGAAGCTTTCTTT. Amino acid sequence: CASREPDRGHTEAFF. The V and J genes are TRBV4-2 and TRBJ1-1; 10 nucleotides match TRBD1. V was pared by 6 bases and J by 3 bases, with 7 bases of the junction left unmatched. The V gene's germline CDR1 is LGHNA and CDR2 YNFKEQ. The CDR3 is 15 residues long.

Regarding this clone: Other DNA sequences from this sample encode an identical CDR3 as well. The V and J genes are TRBV18 and TRBJ2-2; 7 bases are a match to TRBD1. This CDR3 contains 15 residues. Germline CDR1 KGHSH, CDR2 LQKENI. V gave up 6 bases and J gave up 0 bases; unmatched junction bases: 4. CDR3 nucleotides: TGTGCCAGCTCTCCGGGACAGACGAACACCGGGGAGCTGTTTTTT. Residues: CASSPGQTNTGELFF.

The CDR3 sequence: CATLSSGGALGTDTQYF. CDR3 DNA: TGTGCCACCCTATCTAGCGGGGGGGCCTTGGGCACAGATACGCAGTATTTT. The gene calls are TRBV2 and TRBJ2-3; 12 positions match TRBD2. With 10 bases clipped from V and 1 base from J, the junction kept 12 bases outside the gene matches. The CDR3 is made up of 17 amino acids. Germline-derived CDR1 and CDR2 are SNHLY and FYNNEI. Supplemented by reference TRBV2 and TRBJ2-3, the full variable domain reads EPEVTQTPSHQVTQMGQEVILRCVPISNHLYFYWYRQILGQKVEFLVSFYNNEISEKSEIFDDQFSVERPDGSNFTLKIRSTKLEDSAMYFCATLSSGGALGTDTQYFGPGTRLTVL.

The V call is TRBV2, the J call TRBJ1-4; TRBD1 agrees at 7 bases. This CDR3 spans 13 amino acids. The trim removed 10 bases at V and 4 bases at J, leaving 6 bases unmatched. Germline CDR1 and CDR2: SNHLY and FYNNEI. In DNA, the CDR3 is TGTGCCATCGACAGGGTCGATAATGAAAAACTGTTTTTT. Protein: CAIDRVDNEKLFF.

With respect to this clone: The DNA is left out, because the CDR3 cannot be placed on it with certainty; the CDR3 is given as TCRdb lists it. The gene calls are TRBV29-1 and TRBJ1-2. Germline V gene lookup returns CDR1 SQVTM and CDR2 ANQGSEA. Inclusive of both ends, the CDR3 amounts to 11 amino acids. CDR3 sequence: CSVEVAVGIHF.

In DNA, the CDR3 is TGTGCCAGCAGCGCATTCTCCGGCTCTGGAAACACCATATATTTT. Its protein is CASSAFSGSGNTIYF. The V call is TRBV9, the J call TRBJ1-3, with no clear D. Germline loops: CDR1 SGDLS, CDR2 YYNGEE. V gave up 3 bases and J gave up 0 bases, with 10 bases separating them. The CDR3 covers 15 residues.

This chain joins TRBV2 and TRBJ1-5; TRBD1 matches 7 bases. In germline, CDR1 is SNHLY, CDR2 FYNNEI. The CDR3 is 17 residues long. V gave up 4 bases and J gave up 6 bases; unmatched junction bases: 15. CDR3: CASSGPPQGIGVQPQHF. CDR3 in DNA: TGTGCCAGCAGTGGTCCACCACAGGGGATTGGCGTTCAGCCCCAGCATTTT.

The CDR3 here is CASSFASGGLDTQYF. CDR3 DNA: TGTGCCAGCAGCTTCGCTAGCGGGGGATTAGATACGCAGTATTTT. The rearrangement links TRBV5-6 to TRBJ2-3, with 10 bases aligning to TRBD2. The ends lost 2 bases at V and 5 bases at J; junction bases unmatched: 5. CDR1 is SGHDT and CDR2 is YYEEEE in the germline V gene. The CDR3 runs to 15 residues.

The J gene is TRBJ1-6, the V gene TRBV4-1, with D tentatively TRBD1 (5 bases). Trimming took off 0 bases at V and 10 bases at J, with 13 bases between the two ends. CDR3 length: 15 residues. Per germline, CDR1 MGHRA and CDR2 YSYEKL. The CDR3: CASSQEARGGSPLHF. The CDR3 DNA is TGCGCCAGCAGCCAAGAAGCGAGGGGAGGGTCACCCCTCCACTTT.

This clone was recorded only once. This chain links TRBV11-3 with TRBJ2-3, with 8 bases lining up with TRBD1. CDR3 size: 13 residues. Germline V gene sequence: CDR1 SGHNT, CDR2 YENEEA. Trimming cost V 4 bases and J 6 bases; bases outside gene matches: 3. The CDR3 reads CASSSRGRDTQYF. The CDR3, as DNA: TGTGCCAGCAGCTCCAGGGGGCGGGATACGCAGTATTTT.

The V call is TRBV18, the J call TRBJ1-5; 8 positions agree with TRBD1. Germline lookup yields CDR1 KGHSH and CDR2 LQKENI. V dropped 5 bases and J dropped 0; count of bases not matched to a gene: 18. The CDR3 length is 20 residues. The CDR3 DNA follows: TGTGCCAGCTCAGATATTTACCCGGACAGGGCGCTATATAGCAATCAGCCCCAGCATTTT. It specifies CASSDIYPDRALYSNQPQHF.

The chain recombines TRBV19 with TRBJ2-7, with a weak D call TRBD1 (6 bases). The germline V gene has CDR1 LNHDA and CDR2 SQIVND (reference sequence). V lost 3 bases and J lost 4, with 13 bases in between. This CDR3 region has 14 residues. The CDR3 sequence is CASSIGTLSYEQYF. CDR3 sequence (DNA): TGTGCCAGTAGTATTGGGACATTGTCATACGAGCAGTACTTC.

The chain has TRBV4-1 and TRBJ2-3; TRBD1 is a possible D gene (6 bases). CDR1 is MGHRA, CDR2 YSYEKL, per germline. This CDR3 spans 18 amino acids. The V end was cut by 0 bases, the J end by 2 bases, with 18 bases between. In nucleotides, the CDR3 is TGCGCCAGCAGCCAAGACGCACAATGGGGACACTTCACAGATACGCAGTATTTT. Amino acids: CASSQDAQWGHFTDTQYF.

This clone showed up just once. The chain carries TRBV5-1 and TRBJ2-5, with D possibly being TRBD2 (6 bases). CDR1 and CDR2 from the germline V gene are SGHRS and YFSETQ. V shed 2 bases and J shed 4 bases, with 15 bases lying between them. The CDR3 has 15 residues. The CDR3 protein is CASSLGPGVPETQYF. The CDR3 bases are TGCGCCAGCAGCTTAGGTCCGGGGGTCCCAGAGACCCAGTACTTC.

The V gene is TRBV6-5, the J gene TRBJ1-1; 11 nucleotides match TRBD1. The CDR3 is 14 residues long. V gave up 6 bases and J gave up 5 bases; unmatched junction bases: 5. Per the germline V gene, CDR1 is MNHEY and CDR2 is SVGAGI. In DNA form, the CDR3 reads TGTGCCAGCAGAAATGGACAGGGGGCGACTGAAGCTTTCTTT. This codes for CASRNGQGATEAFF.

This chain joins TRBV5-1 and TRBJ2-3, with D tentatively TRBD2 (6 bases). V was pared by 1 base and J by 1 base, with 10 bases between. The V gene's germline CDR1 is SGHRS and CDR2 YFSETQ. The CDR3 has 15 amino acids. The DNA of the CDR3 is TGCGCCAGCAGCTTGTGGGGGGTGGGCACAGATACGCAGTATTTT. Translating gives CASSLWGVGTDTQYF.

The chain couples TRBV19 to TRBJ1-1, with 8 positions matching TRBD1. The CDR3 loop spans 13 amino acids. V dropped 6 bases and J dropped 0; count of bases not matched to a gene: 0. Germline values: CDR1 LNHDA, CDR2 SQIVND (reference sequence). As DNA, the CDR3 is TGTGCCAGTAGGGGACAGGTGAACACTGAAGCTTTCTTT. This translates into CASRGQVNTEAFF.

The V and J genes are TRBV10-2 and TRBJ2-5, with a weak D call TRBD1 (5 bases). Deletions cut 7 bases from V and 2 bases from J, with 11 bases between. The V gene's germline CDR1 is WSHSY and CDR2 SAAADI. This CDR3 is built from 13 residues. The DNA for the CDR3 is TGCGCCAGCACCCCAGGGCTTCAAGAGACCCAGTACTTC. Translation gives CASTPGLQETQYF.

The genes are TRBV10-1 and TRBJ2-1, with a tentative D call TRBD2 (7 bases). The V gene's germline CDR1 is WNHNN and CDR2 SYGVQD (reference sequence). V lost 0 bases to trimming and J lost 1 base, with 13 bases between them. The CDR3 length is 17 residues. CDR3 DNA: TGCGCCAGCAGTGAGTCTGGGCGGGGGCTTTCCTACAATGAGCAGTTCTTC. Encoded protein: CASSESGRGLSYNEQFF.